Below, one TCR beta chain is given with its context. Its matching antigen is unknown. This sample is drawn from a study of cytotoxic CD8 clonotypes in ibrutinib-treated CLL. Turning to the study itself: Among the patients, around 10 presented as relapsed/refractory and fewer than 16 as treatment-naive; 17 showed unmutated IGHV.

Profiling relied on immunoSEQ multiplex PCR, and the TCRdb table lists in-frame clones only, not all of them. This sample carries a few hundred thousand clones, around four fifths of them seen once, and the ten largest clones take more than 6%. General study points: Sampling schedules were unmatched across sustained-remission and progressing patients. Public clonotypes, rarely seen, contracted or held steady on treatment.

V was shortened by 7 bases and J by 2 bases, with 12 bases between the two germline ends. From germline, CDR1 is SGHTA and CDR2 FQGNSA. CDR3 size: 14 residues. The TCR was taken from a human donor with chronic lymphocytic leukemia. The sequenced sample was PBMCs, obtained before ibrutinib treatment. The V and J genes are TRBV7-2 and TRBJ2-1; D remains ambiguous. The CDR3 DNA reads TGTGCCAGCAAAGACGGAGCAGCCTACAATGAGCAGTTCTTC. It yields the protein CASKDGAAYNEQFF.